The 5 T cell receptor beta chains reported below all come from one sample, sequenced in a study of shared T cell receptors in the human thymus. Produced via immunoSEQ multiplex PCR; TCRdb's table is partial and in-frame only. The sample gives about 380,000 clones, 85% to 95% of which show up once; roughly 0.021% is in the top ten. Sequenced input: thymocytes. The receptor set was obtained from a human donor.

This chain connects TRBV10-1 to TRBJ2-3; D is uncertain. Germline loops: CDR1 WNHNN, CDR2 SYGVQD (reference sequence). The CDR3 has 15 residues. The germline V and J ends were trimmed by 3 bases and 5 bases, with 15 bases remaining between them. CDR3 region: CASSECGRILDTQYF. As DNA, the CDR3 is TGCGCCAGCAGTGAATGTGGCAGAATCTTAGATACGCAGTATTTT.

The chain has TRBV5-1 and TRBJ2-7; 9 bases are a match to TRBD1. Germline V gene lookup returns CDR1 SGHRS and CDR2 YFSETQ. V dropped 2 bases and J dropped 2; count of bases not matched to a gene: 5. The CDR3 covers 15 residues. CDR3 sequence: CASSLGTGSTYEQYF. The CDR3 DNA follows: TGCGCCAGCAGCTTAGGGACAGGGTCTACCTACGAGCAGTACTTC.

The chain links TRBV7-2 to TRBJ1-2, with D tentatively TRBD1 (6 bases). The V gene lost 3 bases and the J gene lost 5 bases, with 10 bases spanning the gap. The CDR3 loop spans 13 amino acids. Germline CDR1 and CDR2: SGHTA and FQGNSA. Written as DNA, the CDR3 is TGTGCCAGCAGCTTGGGGCAGGGGTATGGCTACACCTTC. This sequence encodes CASSLGQGYGYTF.

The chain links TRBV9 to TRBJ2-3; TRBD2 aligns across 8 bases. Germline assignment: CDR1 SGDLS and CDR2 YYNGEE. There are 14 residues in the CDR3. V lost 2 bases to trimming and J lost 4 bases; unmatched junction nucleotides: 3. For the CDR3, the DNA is TGTGCCAGCAGCGTTGCGGGAGGCCCAGATACGCAGTATTTT. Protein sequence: CASSVAGGPDTQYF.

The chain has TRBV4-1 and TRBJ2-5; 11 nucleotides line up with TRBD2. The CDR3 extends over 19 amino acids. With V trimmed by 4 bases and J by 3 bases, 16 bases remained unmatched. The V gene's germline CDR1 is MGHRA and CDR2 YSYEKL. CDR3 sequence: CASSLPGPLVAGGEETQYF. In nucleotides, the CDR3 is TGCGCCAGCAGCCTTCCGGGACCCCTCGTAGCGGGAGGGGAAGAGACCCAGTACTTC.